This T cell receptor beta chain was found in a study of blood T cell repertoires in COVID-19. Study background: COVID-19 samples from acute and convalescent phases originated in the United States, Italy and Spain. Nucleic acid was either cDNA or gDNA, and it came from T cells, B-cell-depleted T cells, or PBMCs.

Study processing details: From reference gene primer amplification, estimates of nucleated cell counts were derived. The assay was immunoSEQ multiplex PCR, and TCRdb's table has in-frame clones only and misses some. V, J and clone size are taken as reported in that table, and D and trimming were inferred from the DNA itself. There are about 380,000 clones in the sample; 85% occur only once, and 3% to 4% lies in the top ten. Deletions cut 6 bases from V and 1 base from J, with 13 bases between. Germline-derived CDR1 and CDR2 are SGHDT and YYEEEE. The CDR3 is 14 amino acids. Sequenced input: peripheral blood. The genes are TRBV5-6 and TRBJ2-5, with a possible D match to TRBD1 (5 bases). The TCR comes from a woman aged 18-30 years with acute or convalescent COVID-19. DNA of the CDR3: TGTGCCAGCACCACAGACAGATTCCAAGAGACCCAGTACTTC. This gives the protein CASTTDRFQETQYF.